This TCR beta chain was sequenced for a study of patients and donors after allogeneic stem cell transplantation (dated by TCRdb to about 2020). Preparation of the library involved RT-PCR. Sequencing took place on a NextSeq 550. The raw public data were reprocessed by TCRdb itself: fastp quality trimming at Q25, MiXCR clonotype calling, in-frame beta chains only. A single entry per CDR3 protein holds the most common genes and DNA from its merged rows. The sample table lists around 29,000 distinct CDR3 sequences, roughly 38% of them with a count of one. The ten largest account for over 65% of the sample. The cysteine opens and the phenylalanine closes a CDR3 of 17 amino acids. The DNA shown is the 51-base CDR3, in frame from base 1. The germline V gene sets CDR1 to SGDLS and CDR2 to YYNGEE. For this chain, trimming is 1 base at the V end and 7 bases at the J end, and the number of junction bases without a gene match is 17.

This clonotype has just a few counts. No antigen is known for it. No clone much larger than this one lies a single base away; base qualities are absent. Sequencing was performed on blood, either unsorted or a sorted T cell fraction (not recorded which). The TCR sequence derives from a human donor who was either an allogeneic HSCT recipient or a stem cell or donor lymphocyte infusion donor (not recorded which). It is not recorded whose cells these are; they may come from a transplant donor. The rearrangement joined TRBV9 to TRBJ2-7; 7 junctional bases match TRBD1. The DNA reads TGTGCCAGCAGCGTATCAGCGGAAAGATTTACAGGGGATGAGCAGTACTTC. Its translation is CASSVSAERFTGDEQYF.